The entry below describes one T cell receptor (beta chain). This sample was taken from a study of blood T cell repertoires in COVID-19. Germline V gene lookup returns CDR1 SNHLY and CDR2 FYNNEI. There are 17 residues in the CDR3. Trimming cost V 3 bases and J 0 bases, with 14 bases left between them. Sequencing was performed with immunoSEQ multiplex PCR; in TCRdb, only in-frame clones are kept and a portion is missing. The data contain roughly 230,000 clones, approximately 82% of them singletons. The V call is TRBV2, the J call TRBJ1-4; D remains unclear. The TCR sequence derives from a middle-aged man with active or convalescent COVID-19. Sequencing was carried out using peripheral blood. CDR3 DNA sequence: TGTGCCAGCAGTGAGGGAGGGTGGTATGCAACTAATGAAAAACTGTTTTTT. Its protein is CASSEGGWYATNEKLFF. The variable domain in full, with the rest retrieved from reference TRBV2 and TRBJ1-4, is EPEVTQTPSHQVTQMGQEVILRCVPISNHLYFYWYRQILGQKVEFLVSFYNNEISEKSEIFDDQFSVERPDGSNFTLKIRSTKLEDSAMYFCASSEGGWYATNEKLFFGSGTQLSVL.